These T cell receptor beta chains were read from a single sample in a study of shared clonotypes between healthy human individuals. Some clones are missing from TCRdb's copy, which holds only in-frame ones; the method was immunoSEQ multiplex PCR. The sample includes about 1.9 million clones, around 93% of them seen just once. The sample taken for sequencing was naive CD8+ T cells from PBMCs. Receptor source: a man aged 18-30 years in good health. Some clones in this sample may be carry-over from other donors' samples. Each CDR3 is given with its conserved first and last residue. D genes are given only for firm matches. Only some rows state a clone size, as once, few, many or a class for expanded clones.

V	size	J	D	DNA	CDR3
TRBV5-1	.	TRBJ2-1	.	TGCGCCAGCAGCCCGGGACACCGATCCGGGAGCTCCTACAATGAGCAGTTCTTC	CASSPGHRSGSSYNEQFF
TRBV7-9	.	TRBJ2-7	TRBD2	TGTGCCAGCAGCCCGGGACTAGGCTACGAGCAGTACTTC	CASSPGLGYEQYF
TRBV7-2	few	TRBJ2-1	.	TGTGCCAGCAGCCGTGGGGGCTCCTACAATGAGCAGTTCTTC	CASSRGGSYNEQFF
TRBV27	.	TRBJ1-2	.	TGTGCCAGCAGTTTATTCGGAGTTTCAGGTGGCTACACCTTC	CASSLFGVSGGYTF
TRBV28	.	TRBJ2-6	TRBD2	TGTGCCAGCAATCTGGCGGGAGCTTACGGGGCCAACGTCCTGACTTTC	CASNLAGAYGANVLTF
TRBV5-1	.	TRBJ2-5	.	TGCGCCAGCAGCCTGTGGACATCTTCTGAGGAGACCCAGTACTTC	CASSLWTSSEETQYF
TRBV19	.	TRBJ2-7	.	TGTGCCAGTAGTACCCCCGCAGGAGATGCCTACGAGCAGTACTTC	CASSTPAGDAYEQYF
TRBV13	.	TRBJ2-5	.	TGTGCCAGCAGCCCCGAAGGGGGGGAGACCCAGTACTTC	CASSPEGGETQYF
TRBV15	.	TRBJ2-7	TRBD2	TGTGCCACCAGCGTGGGAGCGGGAGAGTCTTACGAGCAGTACTTC	CATSVGAGESYEQYF
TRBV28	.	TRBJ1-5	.	TGTGCCAGCAGTTTTAGCCGGGAAACAAATCAGCCCCAGCATTTT	CASSFSRETNQPQHF
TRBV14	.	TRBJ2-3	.	TGTGCCAGCAGCACATGGACTTACACAGATACGCAGTATTTT	CASSTWTYTDTQYF
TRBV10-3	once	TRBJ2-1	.	TGTGCCATCAGTGTAGCCAGCGGAGACTCCTACAATGAGCAGTTCTTC	CAISVASGDSYNEQFF
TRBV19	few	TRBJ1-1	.	TGTGCCAGTAACACCGTAGGGACTGAAGCTTTCTTT	CASNTVGTEAFF
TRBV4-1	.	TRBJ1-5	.	TGCGCCAGCAGCCCCCTGGTCGCTAATCAGCCCCAGCATTTT	CASSPLVANQPQHF
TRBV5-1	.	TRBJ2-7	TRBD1	TGCGCCAGCAGGGACAGGGGGCCAGACTACGAGCAGTACTTC	CASRDRGPDYEQYF
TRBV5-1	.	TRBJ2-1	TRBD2	TGCGCCAGCAGGGGGGCCTTCGGACTAGCGGACGAGCAGTTCTTC	CASRGAFGLADEQFF
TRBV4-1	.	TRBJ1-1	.	TGCGCCAGCAGCCACGTTAGGACCACTGAAGCTTTCTTT	CASSHVRTTEAFF
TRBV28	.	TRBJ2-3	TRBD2	TGTGCCAGCAGTCCCCTAGCGGGAGGGTCTAGCACAGATACGCAGTATTTT	CASSPLAGGSSTDTQYF
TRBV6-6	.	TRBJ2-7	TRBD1	TGTGCCAGCAGCCCGGGACAGGGTCTCTACGAGCAGTACTTC	CASSPGQGLYEQYF
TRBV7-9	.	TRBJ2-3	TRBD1	TGTGCCAGCAGCGCAATACAGGGGGCGCGCACAGATACGCAGTATTTT	CASSAIQGARTDTQYF
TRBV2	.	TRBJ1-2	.	TGTGCCAGCAGTGAAGCGGGGAGTGACTATGGCTACACCTTC	CASSEAGSDYGYTF
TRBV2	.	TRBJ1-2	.	TGTGCCAGCAGTGAAGACGCCGATTACACCTTC	CASSEDADYTF
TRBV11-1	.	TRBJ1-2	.	TGTGCCAGCAGCTTAGACGGCTATGGCTACACCTTC	CASSLDGYGYTF
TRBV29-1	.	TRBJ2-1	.	TGCAGCGCCCTCTTAGGGAACAATGAGCAGTTCTTC	CSALLGNNEQFF
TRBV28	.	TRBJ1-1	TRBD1	TGTGCCAGCAGTTACAGGGGGCCGACCGCCGAAGCTTTCTTT	CASSYRGPTAEAFF
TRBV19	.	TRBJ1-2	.	TGTGCCAGTAGTATAGAAGGGGCGGACGGCTACACCTTC	CASSIEGADGYTF
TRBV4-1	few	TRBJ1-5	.	TGCGCCAGCAGCCTCGTCATGGGGGGCGATCAGCCCCAGCATTTT	CASSLVMGGDQPQHF
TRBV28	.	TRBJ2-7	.	TGTGCCAGCAGTTCGGGACTTTCCGGGGAGCAGTACTTC	CASSSGLSGEQYF
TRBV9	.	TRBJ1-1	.	TGTGCCAGCAGCGGGGGGCTCGGCGGCACTGAAGCTTTCTTT	CASSGGLGGTEAFF
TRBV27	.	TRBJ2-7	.	TGTGCCAGCAGTTCTAGTGTGTCAGAGCAGTACTTC	CASSSSVSEQYF
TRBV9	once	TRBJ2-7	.	TGTGCCAGCAGCGCCCCGGACGGTTACGAGCAGTACTTC	CASSAPDGYEQYF
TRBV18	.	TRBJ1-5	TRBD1	TGTGCCAGCTCACCCAGACAGGGAAGAGAGAATCAGCCCCAGCATTTT	CASSPRQGRENQPQHF
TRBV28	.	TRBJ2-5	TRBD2	TGTGCCAGCAGTACCCCTTCGGGGGGGCTACAAGAGACCCAGTACTTC	CASSTPSGGLQETQYF
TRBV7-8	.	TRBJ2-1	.	TGTGCCAGCATCGAAAGTGGGAATGAGCAGTTCTTC	CASIESGNEQFF
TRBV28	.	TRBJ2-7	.	TGTGCCAGCAGTTTAGGCGGCAGGACCTACGAGCAGTACTTC	CASSLGGRTYEQYF
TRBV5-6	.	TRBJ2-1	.	TGTGCCAGCAGCTCGAATGGACAGTATCACGGCAATGAGCAGTTCTTC	CASSSNGQYHGNEQFF
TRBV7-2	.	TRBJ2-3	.	TGTGCCAGCAGCTCAGGGTCCCCGAGCACAGATACGCAGTATTTT	CASSSGSPSTDTQYF
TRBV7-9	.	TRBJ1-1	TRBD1	TGTGCCAGCAGCCTGGGACAGGGGAACACTGAAGCTTTCTTT	CASSLGQGNTEAFF
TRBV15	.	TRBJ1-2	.	TGTGCCACAACCGACAGTGGACATGGCTACACCTTC	CATTDSGHGYTF
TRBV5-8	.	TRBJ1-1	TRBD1	TGTGCCAGCAGCTTGGACGCGACAGGGGCGGGGACTGAAGCTTTCTTT	CASSLDATGAGTEAFF
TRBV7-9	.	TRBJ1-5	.	TGTGCCAGCAGCCCCCGCGGGGATAGCAATCAGCCCCAGCATTTT	CASSPRGDSNQPQHF
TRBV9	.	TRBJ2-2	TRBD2	TGTGCCAGCAGAGGAGGGAGGGCCCCCACCGGGGAGCTGTTTTTT	CASRGGRAPTGELFF
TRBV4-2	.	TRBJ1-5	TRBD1	TGTGCCAGCAGCCAAGAGCTTTGGGACAGGGGATTTAATCAGCCCCAGCATTTT	CASSQELWDRGFNQPQHF
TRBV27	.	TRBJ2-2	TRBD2	TGTGCCAGCAGGGCTGGACTAGCGAACACCGGGGAGCTGTTTTTT	CASRAGLANTGELFF
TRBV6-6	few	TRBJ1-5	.	TGTGCCAGCAGTTACGGGACTTATAGCAATCAGCCCCAGCATTTT	CASSYGTYSNQPQHF
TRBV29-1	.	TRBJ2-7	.	TGCAGCGTTGAAGGCCTTGCCTACGAGCAGTACTTC	CSVEGLAYEQYF
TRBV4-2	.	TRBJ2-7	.	TGTGCCAGCAGCCAAATATCTCAAGACGCAGGAGCCTACGAGCAGTACTTC	CASSQISQDAGAYEQYF
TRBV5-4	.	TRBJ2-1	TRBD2	TGTGCCAGCAGCTACAAGCGGGAGTCCTACAATGAGCAGTTCTTC	CASSYKRESYNEQFF
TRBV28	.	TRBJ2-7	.	TGTGCCAGCAGTTTATGGGCGGGGCTTCCCTCCTACGAGCAGTACTTC	CASSLWAGLPSYEQYF
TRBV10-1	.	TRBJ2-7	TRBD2	TGCGCCAGCAGTGAGAGGACTAGCGGGAGCTACGAGCAGTACTTC	CASSERTSGSYEQYF
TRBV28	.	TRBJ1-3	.	TGTGCCAGCAGTCTGGCAGGGCCATTCTCTGGAAACACCATATATTTT	CASSLAGPFSGNTIYF
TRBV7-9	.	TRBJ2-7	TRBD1	TGTGCCAGCGTTTCCGGGACAGGGGTACCCTACGAGCAGTACTTC	CASVSGTGVPYEQYF
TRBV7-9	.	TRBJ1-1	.	TGTGCCAGCAGCCAAAGGACGGGGAACACTGAAGCTTTCTTT	CASSQRTGNTEAFF
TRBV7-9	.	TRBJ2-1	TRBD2	TGTGCCAGCAGCGCGGCGCTAGCGGGTAGGGCAAATGAGCAGTTCTTC	CASSAALAGRANEQFF
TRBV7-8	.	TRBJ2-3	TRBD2	TGTGCCAGCAGCCCCCAACTAGCGGTCACAGATACGCAGTATTTT	CASSPQLAVTDTQYF
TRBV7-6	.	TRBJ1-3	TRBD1	TGTGCCAGCAGACCAAGACAGGGAGACCCTGGAAACACCATATATTTT	CASRPRQGDPGNTIYF
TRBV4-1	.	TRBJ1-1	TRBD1	TGCGCCAGCAGCTGGGCGGGACAGTTGAACACTGAAGCTTTCTTT	CASSWAGQLNTEAFF
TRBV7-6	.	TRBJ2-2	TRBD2	TGTGCCAGCAGCTTAGGGTCTTTACTAGCGGATAACACCGGGGAGCTGTTTTTT	CASSLGSLLADNTGELFF
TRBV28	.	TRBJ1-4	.	TGTGCCAGCAGTTTAATGGGAGGGGACCATGAAAAACTGTTTTTT	CASSLMGGDHEKLFF